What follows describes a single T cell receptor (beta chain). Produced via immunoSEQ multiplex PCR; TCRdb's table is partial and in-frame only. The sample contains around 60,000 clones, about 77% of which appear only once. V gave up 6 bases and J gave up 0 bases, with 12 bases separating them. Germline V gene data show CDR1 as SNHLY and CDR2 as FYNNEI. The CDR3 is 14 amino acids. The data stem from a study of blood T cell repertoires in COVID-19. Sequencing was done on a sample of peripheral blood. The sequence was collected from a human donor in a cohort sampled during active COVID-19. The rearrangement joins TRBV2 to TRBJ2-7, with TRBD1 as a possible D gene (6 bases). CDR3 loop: CASSQQGYSYEQYF. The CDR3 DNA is TGTGCCAGCAGCCAACAGGGTTACTCCTACGAGCAGTACTTC.